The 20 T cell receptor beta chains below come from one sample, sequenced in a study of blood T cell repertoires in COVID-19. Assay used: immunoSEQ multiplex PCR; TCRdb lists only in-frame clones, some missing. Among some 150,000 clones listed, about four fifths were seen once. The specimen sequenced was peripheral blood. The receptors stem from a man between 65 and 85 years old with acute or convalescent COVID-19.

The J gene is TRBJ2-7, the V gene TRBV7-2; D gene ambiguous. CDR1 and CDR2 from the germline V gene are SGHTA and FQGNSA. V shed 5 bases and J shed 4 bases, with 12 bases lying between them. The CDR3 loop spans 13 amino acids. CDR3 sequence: CASSSSLGYEQYF. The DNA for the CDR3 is TGTGCCAGCAGCAGTTCCCTCGGTTACGAGCAGTACTTC.

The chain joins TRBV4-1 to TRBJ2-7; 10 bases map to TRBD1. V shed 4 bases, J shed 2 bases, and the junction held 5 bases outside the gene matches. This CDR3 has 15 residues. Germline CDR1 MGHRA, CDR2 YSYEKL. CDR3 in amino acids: CASSPLGQGAYEQYF. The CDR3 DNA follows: TGCGCCAGCAGCCCCCTCGGACAGGGGGCCTACGAGCAGTACTTC.

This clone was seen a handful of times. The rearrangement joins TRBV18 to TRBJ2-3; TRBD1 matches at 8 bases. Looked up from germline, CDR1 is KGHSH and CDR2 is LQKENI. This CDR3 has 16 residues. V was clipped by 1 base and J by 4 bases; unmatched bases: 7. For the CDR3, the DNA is TGTGCCAGCTCACCACTTGGAGGACAGGGATCAGATACGCAGTATTTT. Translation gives CASSPLGGQGSDTQYF.

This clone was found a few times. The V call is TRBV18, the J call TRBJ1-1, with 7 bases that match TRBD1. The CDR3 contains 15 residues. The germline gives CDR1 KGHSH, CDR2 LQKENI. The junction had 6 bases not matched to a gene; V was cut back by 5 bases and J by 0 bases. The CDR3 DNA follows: TGTGCCAGCTCAGCCCGGACAGGCCTGAACACTGAAGCTTTCTTT. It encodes CASSARTGLNTEAFF. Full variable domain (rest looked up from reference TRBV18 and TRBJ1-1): NAGVMQNPRHLVRRRGQEARLRCSPMKGHSHVYWYRQLPEEGLKFMVYLQKENIIDESGMPKERFSAEFPKEGPSILRIQQVVRGDSAAYFCASSARTGLNTEAFFGQGTRLTVV.

The CDR3 loop reads CASSLASGGGETQYF. The CDR3 DNA reads TGCGCCAGCAGCTTGGCAAGCGGGGGGGGTGAGACCCAGTACTTC. The genes are TRBV5-1 and TRBJ2-5; TRBD2 aligns across 10 bases. V lost 0 bases and J lost 5; bases outside the gene matches: 4. From germline, CDR1 is SGHRS and CDR2 YFSETQ. The CDR3 has 15 residues.

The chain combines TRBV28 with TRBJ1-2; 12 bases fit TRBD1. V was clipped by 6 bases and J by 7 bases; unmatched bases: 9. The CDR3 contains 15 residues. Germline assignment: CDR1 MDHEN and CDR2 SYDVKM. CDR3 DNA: TGTGCCAGCAGGAGTTCGGGACAGGGGGCGTTTGGCTACACCTTC. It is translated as CASRSSGQGAFGYTF.

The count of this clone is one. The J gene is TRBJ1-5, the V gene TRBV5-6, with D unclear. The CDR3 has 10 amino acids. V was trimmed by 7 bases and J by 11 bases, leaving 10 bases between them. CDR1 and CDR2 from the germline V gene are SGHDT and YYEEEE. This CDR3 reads CASQDKTQHF. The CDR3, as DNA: TGTGCCAGCCAAGACAAAACCCAGCATTTT.

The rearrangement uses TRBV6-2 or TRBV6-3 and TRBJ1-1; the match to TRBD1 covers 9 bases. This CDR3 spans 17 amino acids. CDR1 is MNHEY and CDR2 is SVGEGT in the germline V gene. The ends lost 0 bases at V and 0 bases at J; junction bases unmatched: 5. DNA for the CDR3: TGTGCCAGCAGTTACTCGGGACAGGGATCCATGAACACTGAAGCTTTCTTT. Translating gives CASSYSGQGSMNTEAFF.

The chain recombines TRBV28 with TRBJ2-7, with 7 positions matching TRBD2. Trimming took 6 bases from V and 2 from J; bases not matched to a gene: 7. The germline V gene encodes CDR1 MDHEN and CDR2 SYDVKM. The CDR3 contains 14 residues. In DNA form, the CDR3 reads TGTGCCAGCAGGGGGTCGGGACTACCCTACGAGCAGTACTTC. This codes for CASRGSGLPYEQYF.

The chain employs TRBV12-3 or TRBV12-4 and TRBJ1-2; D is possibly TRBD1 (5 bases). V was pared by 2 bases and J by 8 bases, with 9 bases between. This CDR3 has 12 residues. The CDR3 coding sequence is TGTGCCAGCAGTTTAAGGGGCGAAGGCTACACCTTC. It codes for CASSLRGEGYTF.

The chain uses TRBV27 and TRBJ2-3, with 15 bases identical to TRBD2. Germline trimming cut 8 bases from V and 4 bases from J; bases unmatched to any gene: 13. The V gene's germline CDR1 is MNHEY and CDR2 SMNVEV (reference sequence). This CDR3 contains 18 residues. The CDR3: CASRPLRGLAGGADTQYF. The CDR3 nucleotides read TGTGCCAGCCGTCCTTTGAGGGGACTAGCGGGAGGAGCAGATACGCAGTATTTT.

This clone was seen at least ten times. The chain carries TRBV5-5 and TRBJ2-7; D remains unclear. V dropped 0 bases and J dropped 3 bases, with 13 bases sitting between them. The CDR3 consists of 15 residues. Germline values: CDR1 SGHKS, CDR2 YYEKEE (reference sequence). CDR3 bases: TGTGCCAGCAGCTTGGTTGGAGTCCCCAGCTACGAGCAGTACTTC. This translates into CASSLVGVPSYEQYF.

Written as DNA, the CDR3 is TGCGCCAGCAGCAGGACAGGGGCCTCCTCTGGAAACACCATATATTTT. Residues: CASSRTGASSGNTIYF. The chain combines TRBV5-1 with TRBJ1-3, with 9 bases fitting TRBD1. J was trimmed by 0 bases and V by 4 bases; bases with no gene match: 5. Per the germline V gene, CDR1 is SGHRS and CDR2 is YFSETQ. The CDR3 totals 16 residues.

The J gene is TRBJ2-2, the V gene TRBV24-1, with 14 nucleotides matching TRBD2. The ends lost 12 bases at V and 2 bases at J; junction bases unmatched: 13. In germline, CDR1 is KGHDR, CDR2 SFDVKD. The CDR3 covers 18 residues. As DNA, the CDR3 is TGTGCCGCGACTAGCGGGGGGGCCGTAAGCTTAAACACCGGGGAGCTGTTTTTT. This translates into CAATSGGAVSLNTGELFF.

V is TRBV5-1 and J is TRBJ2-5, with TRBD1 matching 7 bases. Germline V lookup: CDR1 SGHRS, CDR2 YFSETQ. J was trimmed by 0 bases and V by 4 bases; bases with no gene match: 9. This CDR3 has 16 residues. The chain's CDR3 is CASSGTGTAYQETQYF. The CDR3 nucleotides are TGCGCCAGCAGCGGGACCGGGACAGCGTACCAAGAGACCCAGTACTTC.

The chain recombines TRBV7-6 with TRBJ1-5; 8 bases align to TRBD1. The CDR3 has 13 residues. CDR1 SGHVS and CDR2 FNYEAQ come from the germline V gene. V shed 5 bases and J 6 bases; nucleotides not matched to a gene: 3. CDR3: CASSAGTGQPQHF. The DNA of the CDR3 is TGTGCCAGCAGCGCCGGGACAGGTCAGCCCCAGCATTTT.

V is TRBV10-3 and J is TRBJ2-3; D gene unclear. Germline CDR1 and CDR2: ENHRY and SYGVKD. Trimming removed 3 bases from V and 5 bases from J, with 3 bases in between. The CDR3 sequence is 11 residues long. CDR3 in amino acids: CAISDKDTQYF. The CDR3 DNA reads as TGTGCCATCAGTGATAAAGATACGCAGTATTTT.

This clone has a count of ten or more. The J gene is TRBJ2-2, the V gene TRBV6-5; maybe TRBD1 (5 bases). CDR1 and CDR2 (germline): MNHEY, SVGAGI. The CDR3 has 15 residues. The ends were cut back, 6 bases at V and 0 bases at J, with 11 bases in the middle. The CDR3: CASSRWGTNTGELFF. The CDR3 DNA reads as TGTGCCAGCAGCCGATGGGGCACGAACACCGGGGAGCTGTTTTTT.

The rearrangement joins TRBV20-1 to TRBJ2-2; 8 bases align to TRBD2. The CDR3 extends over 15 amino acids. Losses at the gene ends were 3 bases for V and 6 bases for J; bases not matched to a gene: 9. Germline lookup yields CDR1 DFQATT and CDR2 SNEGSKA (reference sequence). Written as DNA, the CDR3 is TGCAGTGCTAGTCTGGGGGGGCGGGGGGCCGGGGAGCTGTTTTTT. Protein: CSASLGGRGAGELFF.

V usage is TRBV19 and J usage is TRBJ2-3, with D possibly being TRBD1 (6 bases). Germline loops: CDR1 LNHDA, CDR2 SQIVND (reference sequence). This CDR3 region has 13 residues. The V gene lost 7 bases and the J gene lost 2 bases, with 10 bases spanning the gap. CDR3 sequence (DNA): TGTGCCAGTACCCAGGGGAACACAGATACGCAGTATTTT. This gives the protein CASTQGNTDTQYF.